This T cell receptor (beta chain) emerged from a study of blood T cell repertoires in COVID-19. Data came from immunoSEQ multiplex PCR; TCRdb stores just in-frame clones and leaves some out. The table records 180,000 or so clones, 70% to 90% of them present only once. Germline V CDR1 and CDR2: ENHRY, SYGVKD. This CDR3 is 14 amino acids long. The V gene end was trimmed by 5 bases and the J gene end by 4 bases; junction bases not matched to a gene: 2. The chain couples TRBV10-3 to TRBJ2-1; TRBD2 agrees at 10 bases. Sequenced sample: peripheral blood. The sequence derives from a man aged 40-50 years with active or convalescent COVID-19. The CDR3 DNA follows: TGTGCCATCAGTACTAGCGGGGCTTACAATGAGCAGTTCTTC. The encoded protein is CAISTSGAYNEQFF.